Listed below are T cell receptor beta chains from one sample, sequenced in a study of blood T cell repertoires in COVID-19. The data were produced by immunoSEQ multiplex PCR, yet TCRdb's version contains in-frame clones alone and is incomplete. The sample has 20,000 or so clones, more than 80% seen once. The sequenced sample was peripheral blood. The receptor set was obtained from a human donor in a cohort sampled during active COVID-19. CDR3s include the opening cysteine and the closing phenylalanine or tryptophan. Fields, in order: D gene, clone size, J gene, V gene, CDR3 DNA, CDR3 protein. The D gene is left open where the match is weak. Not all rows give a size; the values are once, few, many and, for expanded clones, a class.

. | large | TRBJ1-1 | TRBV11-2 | TGTGCCAGCAGCTCCCCAGCCGGGGTCATGAACACTGAAGCTTTCTTT | CASSSPAGVMNTEAFF
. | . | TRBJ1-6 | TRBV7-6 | TGTGCCAGCAGCCCCGGGGTTCATTCACCCCTCCACTTT | CASSPGVHSPLHF
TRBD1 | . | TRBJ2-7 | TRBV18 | TGTGCCAGCTCACGGGACAGGAGCTCCTACGAGCAGTACTTC | CASSRDRSSYEQYF
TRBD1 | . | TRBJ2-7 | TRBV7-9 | TGTGCCAGCAGCCCCATTGGACAGGGGGGCGAGCAGTACTTC | CASSPIGQGGEQYF
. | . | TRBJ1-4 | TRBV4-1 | TGCGCCAGCAGCCAAACCGGGACACGAAAACTGTTTTTT | CASSQTGTRKLFF
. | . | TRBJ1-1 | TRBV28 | TGTGCCAGCAGTTTATTGGAGGGGAGGTCTTTCTTT | CASSLLEGRSFF
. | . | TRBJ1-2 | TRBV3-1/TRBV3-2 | TGTGCCAGCAGCCAAGGTTGGGCCAGGGCGGTAGGCTACACCTTC | CASSQGWARAVGYTF
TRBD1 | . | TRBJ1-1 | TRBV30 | TGTGCCTGGAGTGTAGGACAGGTGAACACTGAAGCTTTCTTT | CAWSVGQVNTEAFF
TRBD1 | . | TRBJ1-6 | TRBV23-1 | TGCGCCAGCAGTCCACAGGGGGAGGGTTCACCCCTCCACTTT | CASSPQGEGSPLHF
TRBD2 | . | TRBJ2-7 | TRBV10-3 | TGTGCCATCAGTGAGCCCCCTATAGCGGGAGGGCCCCACCGTCAGGACGAGCAGTACTTC | CAISEPPIAGGPHRQDEQYF
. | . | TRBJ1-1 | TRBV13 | TGTGCCAGCAGCCGCTTCGGGAGGGTTGAAGCTTTCTTT | CASSRFGRVEAFF
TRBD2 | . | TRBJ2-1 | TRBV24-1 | TGTGCCACCAGACCCGGGGGGGACTGGGGCAATGAGCAGTTCTTC | CATRPGGDWGNEQFF
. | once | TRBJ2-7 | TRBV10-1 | TGCGCCAGCAGTGAAAGACAGGGCGGGAACGAGCAGTACTTC | CASSERQGGNEQYF
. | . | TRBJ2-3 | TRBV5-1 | TGCGCCAGCAGCTTGGCCCCAGGCACAGATACGCAGTATTTT | CASSLAPGTDTQYF
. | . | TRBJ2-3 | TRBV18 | TGTGCCAGCTCAGCCTACAGGAAAAACACAGATACGCAGTATTTT | CASSAYRKNTDTQYF
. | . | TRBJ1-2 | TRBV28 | TGTGCCAGCAGTACCAAAACAGGGAGCTATGGCTACACCTTC | CASSTKTGSYGYTF
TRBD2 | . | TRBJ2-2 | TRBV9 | TGTGCCAGCAACCCCGGGACTAGCGCGAACACCGGGGAGCTGTTTTTT | CASNPGTSANTGELFF
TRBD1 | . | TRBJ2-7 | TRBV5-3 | TGTGCCAGAAGGCTGACAGGGGCCTACGAGCAGTACTTC | CARRLTGAYEQYF
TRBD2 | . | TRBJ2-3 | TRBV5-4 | TGTGCCAGCAGCTTGGCCAGCGGGAGTGGAGATACGCAGTATTTT | CASSLASGSGDTQYF
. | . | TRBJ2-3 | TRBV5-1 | TGCGCCAGCAAGCAGACTAGCACAGATACGCAGTATTTT | CASKQTSTDTQYF
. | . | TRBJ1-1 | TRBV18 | TGTGCCAGCTCACCACTACAGAGGGACACTGAAGCTTTCTTT | CASSPLQRDTEAFF
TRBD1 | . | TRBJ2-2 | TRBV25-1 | TGTGCCAGCACCAGAGGGACAGGGGCTACCACCGGGGAGCTGTTTTTT | CASTRGTGATTGELFF
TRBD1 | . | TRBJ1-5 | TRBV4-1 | TGCGCCAGCAGCCCCGTCAGTGGGACAGGGTACCAGCCCCAGCATTTT | CASSPVSGTGYQPQHF
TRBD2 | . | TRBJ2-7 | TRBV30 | TGTGCCTGGAGTATAGGGGACTACTCGGGGGAGCAGTACTTC | CAWSIGDYSGEQYF
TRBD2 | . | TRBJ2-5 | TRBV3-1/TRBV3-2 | TGTGCCAGCAGCCAAGGGTCAGGGAGCGGGAGTATAAAGACCCAGTACTTC | CASSQGSGSGSIKTQYF
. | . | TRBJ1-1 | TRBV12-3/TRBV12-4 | TGTGCCAGCAGCAGGGCTCGGAACACTGAAGCTTTCTTT | CASSRARNTEAFF
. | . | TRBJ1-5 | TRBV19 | TGTGCCAGTAGTATACAGGGGAGGGATCAGCCCCAGCATTTT | CASSIQGRDQPQHF
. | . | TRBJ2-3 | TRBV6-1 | TGTGCCAGCAGTGAAGCGGGAGCAGATACGCAGTATTTT | CASSEAGADTQYF
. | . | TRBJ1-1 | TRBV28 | TGTGCCAGCAGTTCAGATTGGGAAGCTTTCTTT | CASSSDWEAFF
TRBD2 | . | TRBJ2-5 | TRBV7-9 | TGTGCCAGCAGCTTAGGGACTAGCGGGAAAGAGACCCAGTACTTC | CASSLGTSGKETQYF
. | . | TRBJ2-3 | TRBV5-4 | TGTGCCAGCAGCCGCGAGTTAAGTGCAGATACGCAGTATTTT | CASSRELSADTQYF
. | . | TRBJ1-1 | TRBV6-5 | TGTGCCAGCACCTCCCCAGGGAACACTGAAGCTTTCTTT | CASTSPGNTEAFF
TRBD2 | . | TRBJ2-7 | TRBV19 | TGTGCCAGTAGTCTCACTCCACTAGCGGGAGGCCCCAGATCCGAGCAGTACTTC | CASSLTPLAGGPRSEQYF
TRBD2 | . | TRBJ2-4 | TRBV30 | TGTGCCTGGAGTCCCCTTGGGACTAGCGCCAAAAACATTCAGTACTTC | CAWSPLGTSAKNIQYF
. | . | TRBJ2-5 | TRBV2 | TGTGCCAGCAGTGCCGGACAAGGAGCCCAAGAGACCCAGTACTTC | CASSAGQGAQETQYF
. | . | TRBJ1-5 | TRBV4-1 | TGCGCCAGCAGCCAAGAGCCTTTCGCCAGGAATCAGCCCCAGCATTTT | CASSQEPFARNQPQHF
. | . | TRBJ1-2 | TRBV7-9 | TGTGCCACCGGTCGAGGCGACGACTATGGCTACACCTTC | CATGRGDDYGYTF
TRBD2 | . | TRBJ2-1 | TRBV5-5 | TGTGCCAGCAGGAGACTAGCGGGCTACAATGAGCAGTTCTTC | CASRRLAGYNEQFF
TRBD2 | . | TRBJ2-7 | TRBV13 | TGTGCCAGCAGCCAATTAGCGGGAGGGACCTACGAGCAGTACTTC | CASSQLAGGTYEQYF
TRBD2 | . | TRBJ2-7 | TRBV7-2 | TGTGCCAGCAGCCACGCTAGCGGAACCTACGAGCAGTACTTC | CASSHASGTYEQYF
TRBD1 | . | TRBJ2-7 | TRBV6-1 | TGTGCCAGCAGTGAACGTGGGACAGACAACTTC | CASSERGTDNF
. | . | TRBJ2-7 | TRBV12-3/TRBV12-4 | TGTGCCAGCGGCTTCCGCGGGTACGAGCAGTACTTC | CASGFRGYEQYF
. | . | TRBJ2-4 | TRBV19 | TGTGCCAGTAGTATCCGCGGGGGCGCCAAAAACATTCAGTACTTC | CASSIRGGAKNIQYF
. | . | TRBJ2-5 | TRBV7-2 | TGTGCCAGCGGCACTTTTTGGGGGGAGAAGACCCAGTACTTC | CASGTFWGEKTQYF
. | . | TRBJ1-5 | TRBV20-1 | TGCAGTGCTCTCCAGGGCCCGTCACAGCATTTT | CSALQGPSQHF
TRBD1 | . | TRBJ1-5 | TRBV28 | TGTGCCAGCAGTGTACAGGGGAATAGCAATCAGCCCCAGCATTTT | CASSVQGNSNQPQHF
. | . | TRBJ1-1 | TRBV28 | TGTGCCAGCAGTTTAATTGGGGGTGCAGGGGTGAACACTGAAGCTTTCTTT | CASSLIGGAGVNTEAFF
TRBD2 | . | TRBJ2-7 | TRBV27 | TGTGCCAGCAGTTTGGGGGGGGGAGGCGAGCAGTACTTC | CASSLGGGGEQYF
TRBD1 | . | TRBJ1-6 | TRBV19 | TGTGCCAGTAGCGACAGGGAGGCTAATTCACCCCTCCACTTT | CASSDREANSPLHF
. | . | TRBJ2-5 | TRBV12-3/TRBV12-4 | TGTGCCAGCAGCCTCGACGGGGAGACCCAGTACTTC | CASSLDGETQYF
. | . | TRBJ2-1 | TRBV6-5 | TGTGCCAGCAGTTATATGGCGGGCTCCTACAATGAGCAGTTCTTC | CASSYMAGSYNEQFF
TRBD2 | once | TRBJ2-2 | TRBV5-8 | TGTGCCAGCAGCAGGTGGACTAGCGGGAGTACCGGGGAGCTGTTTTTT | CASSRWTSGSTGELFF